These 10 T cell receptor beta chains originate from one sample sequenced in a study of T cell repertoires in cytomegalovirus infection. TCRdb passed the reads through MiXCR, listing each CDR3 protein once. Among about 60,000 distinct CDR3 sequences listed, 25% to 40% were seen once. No cognate antigen is known for these TCRs. Material: PBMCs, sequenced either directly or after in vitro stimulation (not recorded which). The receptors originated from a human donor in good health (CMV status not recorded). Some clones in this sample may be carry-over from other donors' samples.

The chain employs TRBV12-3 or TRBV12-4 and TRBJ2-3, with D perhaps matching TRBD2 (5 bases). V was cut by 5 bases and J by 3 bases, with 18 bases left in between. This CDR3 contains 16 residues. CDR3 region: CASSPAVSVSTDTQYF. CDR3 DNA sequence: TGTGCCAGCAGTCCGGCGGTTAGCGTCAGTACAGATACGCAGTATTTT.

This clonotype was found a few times. The rearrangement uses TRBV7-9 and TRBJ2-3; TRBD1 aligns across 7 bases. Germline V lookup: CDR1 SEHNR, CDR2 FQNEAQ (reference sequence). The CDR3 spans 18 residues. The V segment lost 2 bases and the J segment 4 bases; nucleotides outside the gene matches: 15. The CDR3 DNA is TGTGCCAGCAGCTTAAGGTTTATAGGGGACAGTCGCCCAGATACGCAGTATTTT. It is translated as CASSLRFIGDSRPDTQYF.

This clonotype showed up just a few times. V and J are TRBV10-3 and TRBJ1-4; a possible D gene is TRBD1 (5 bases). The CDR3 consists of 18 residues. The ends were cut back, 2 bases at V and 3 bases at J, with 19 bases in the middle. Germline V gene sequence: CDR1 ENHRY, CDR2 SYGVKD. For the CDR3, the DNA is TGTGCCATCAGTGAGAGTTCGGCTGAGGCGGGGGCTAATGAAAAACTGTTTTTT. Amino acids: CAISESSAEAGANEKLFF.

This clonotype appeared many times. V usage is TRBV4-3 and J usage is TRBJ2-3; tentatively, D is TRBD2 (5 bases). The germline V and J ends were trimmed by 0 bases and 4 bases, with 23 bases remaining between them. CDR1 is LGHNA, CDR2 YSLEER, per germline. The CDR3 contains 19 residues. CDR3 sequence (DNA): TGCGCCAGCAGCCAAGAGGCCGCTTTCGGGCCTGGAGGTGCAGATACGCAGTATTTT. Protein: CASSQEAAFGPGGADTQYF.

This clonotype came up a few times. The chain employs TRBV30 and TRBJ2-1, with no clear D. CDR1 is GTSNPN and CDR2 is SVGIG in the germline V gene (reference sequence). V was cut by 0 bases and J by 4 bases, with 7 bases left in between. The CDR3 loop spans 13 amino acids. CDR3 sequence reads: CAWSVLGYNEQFF. The CDR3 DNA sequence: TGTGCCTGGAGTGTACTGGGGTACAATGAGCAGTTCTTC.

The gene calls are TRBV20-1 and TRBJ1-1, with 7 bases aligning to TRBD1. The CDR3 runs to 16 residues. V was pared by 2 bases and J by 0 bases, with 9 bases of the junction left unmatched. CDR1 is DFQATT, CDR2 SNEGSKA, per germline (reference sequence). Here the CDR3 DNA reads TGCAGTGCTAGACCATTCCAGACAGGGATGAACACTGAAGCTTTCTTT. Its protein product is CSARPFQTGMNTEAFF.

The chain uses TRBV28 and TRBJ1-2, with D maybe TRBD1 (6 bases). The V gene's germline CDR1 is MDHEN and CDR2 SYDVKM. Trimming took 6 bases from V and 2 from J, leaving 16 bases between them. The CDR3 consists of 15 residues. The CDR3 region is CASREVGGKNYGYTF. As DNA, the CDR3 is TGTGCCAGCAGAGAAGTAGGGGGGAAGAACTATGGCTACACCTTC.

The sample holds a few counts of this clonotype. The chain recombines TRBV2 with TRBJ2-3; weak D call: TRBD2 (6 bases). The V end was cut by 4 bases, the J end by 3 bases, with 17 bases between. CDR3 length: 16 residues. Germline V gene data show CDR1 as SNHLY and CDR2 as FYNNEI. CDR3 coding DNA: TGTGCCAGCAGTGCTCGACTAGTTTTAGGGACAGATACGCAGTATTTT. Protein: CASSARLVLGTDTQYF.

CDR3 nucleotide sequence: TGTGCCAGCAGCTTAGAGGCTCGGGCAGCTGGAAACACCATATATTTT. Residues: CASSLEARAAGNTIYF. The rearrangement uses TRBV7-2 and TRBJ1-3; D not resolved. Germline V CDR1 and CDR2: SGHTA, FQGNSA. The V and J ends lost 1 base and 2 bases respectively, with 12 bases between them. The CDR3 runs 16 residues.

The genes are TRBV12-3 or TRBV12-4 and TRBJ1-2; unclear D gene. The CDR3 is 14 amino acids. V was shortened by 5 bases and J by 1 base, with 11 bases between the two germline ends. CDR3 DNA sequence: TGTGCCAGCAGTCCGACGGGCCATAACTATGGCTACACCTTC. Residues: CASSPTGHNYGYTF.